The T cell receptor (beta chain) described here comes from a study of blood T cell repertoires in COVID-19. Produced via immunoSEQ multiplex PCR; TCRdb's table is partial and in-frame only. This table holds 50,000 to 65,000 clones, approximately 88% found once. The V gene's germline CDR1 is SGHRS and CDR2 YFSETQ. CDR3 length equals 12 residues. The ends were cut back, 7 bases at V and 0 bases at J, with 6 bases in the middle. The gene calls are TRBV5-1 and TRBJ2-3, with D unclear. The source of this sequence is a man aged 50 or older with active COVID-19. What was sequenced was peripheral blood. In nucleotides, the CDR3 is TGCGCCAGCCGTTCTAGCACAGATACGCAGTATTTT. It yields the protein CASRSSTDTQYF.